This TCR beta chain comes out of a study of cytomegalovirus exposure and HLA in healthy donors. Study information: Researchers previously reported finding roughly 120 million unique TCR beta sequences from about 200 million T cells. Study results and caveats: Analysis was carried out at a later point, and it linked a missense DCLRE1C variant to TCR beta V- and J-gene trimming.

Worth noting for this clone: Antigen unknown.

V shed 4 bases and J 6 bases; nucleotides not matched to a gene: 8. This CDR3 is built from 15 residues. Looked up from germline, CDR1 is SGDLS and CDR2 is YYNGEE. PCR amplification relied on 60 Vbeta primers (plus 13 Jbeta primers). In the study's own analysis: An analysis performed later counted roughly 80 million unique TCR beta chains (roughly 11 million of them shared). Produced via immunoSEQ multiplex PCR; TCRdb's table is partial and in-frame only. For V, J and clone size, that table is used; D and trimming come from the DNA. This table has 100,000 to 150,000 clones, around three quarters appearing once.

Sequencing was carried out using PBMCs. The receptor's source is a female donor in good health and CMV-seronegative. The V call is TRBV9, the J call TRBJ2-3; the match to TRBD2 covers 10 bases. For the CDR3, the DNA is TGTGCCAGCAGCCCAGCGGGGGGGGCCGGCGATACGCAGTATTTT. Residues: CASSPAGGAGDTQYF.